These 16 T cell receptor beta chains originate from one sample sequenced in a study of blood T cells in healthy people across ages. Alongside a J-beta primer mix, a sample-barcoded 5' primer served in a second PCR lasting 7 to 11 cycles. TCRdb itself ran the 5' RACE reads through MiXCR, one entry per CDR3 protein. The table includes 630,000 or so distinct CDR3 sequences, 25% to 30% detected once. Sequences were obtained from blood. Receptors originate from a woman older than 75 in good health.

This clonotype was found many times. The rearrangement uses TRBV6-6 and TRBJ1-6; no clear D. CDR1 is MNHNY, CDR2 SVGAGI, per germline (reference sequence). This CDR3 is 15 amino acids long. V lost 4 bases and J 6 bases, leaving 13 bases between the germline ends. CDR3 nucleotide sequence: TGTGCCAGCAGTTTATTGGACGGAGTTAATTCACCCCTCCACTTT. Translating gives CASSLLDGVNSPLHF.

In this sample, this clonotype turned up many times. The V gene is TRBV2, the J gene TRBJ1-2; D is perhaps TRBD1 (6 bases). The V end was cut by 3 bases, the J end by 2 bases, with 10 bases between. Per the germline V gene, CDR1 is SNHLY and CDR2 is FYNNEI. CDR3 length equals 14 residues. The CDR3: CASSESGANYGYTF. DNA for the CDR3: TGTGCCAGCAGTGAGTCGGGGGCGAACTATGGCTACACCTTC.

This clonotype was seen repeatedly, ten times or more. J is TRBJ1-5 and V is TRBV6-2 or TRBV6-3; 8 bases are shared with TRBD1. The CDR3 consists of 17 residues. CDR1 and CDR2 from the germline V gene are MNHEY and SVGEGT. V shed 6 bases and J 0 bases; nucleotides not matched to a gene: 10. The DNA for the CDR3 is TGTGCCAGCAGCCTCGGGACAGGCCCTTATAGCAATCAGCCCCAGCATTTT. It codes for CASSLGTGPYSNQPQHF.

This clonotype showed up many times. The rearrangement uses TRBV6-5 and TRBJ2-5; D remains unclear. V was pared by 4 bases and J by 5 bases, with 8 bases between. The germline gives CDR1 MNHEY, CDR2 SVGAGI. This CDR3 has 12 residues. The CDR3 loop reads CASSSPRETQYF. CDR3 bases: TGTGCCAGCAGTTCCCCCAGGGAGACCCAGTACTTC.

This clonotype was counted a few times. This sequence joins TRBV7-3 and TRBJ1-2, with D unclear. CDR1 and CDR2 (germline): SGHTA, FQGTGA. The CDR3 runs 14 residues. Trimming took 5 bases from V and 4 from J, leaving 14 bases between them. CDR3 residues: CASSTGPRSYGYTF. The CDR3, as DNA: TGTGCCAGCAGCACCGGTCCCCGGTCCTATGGCTACACCTTC.

For this clonotype: A much larger clone is a single base away; this may be a read error. The rearrangement uses TRBV7-8 and TRBJ1-6, with TRBD1 matching 8 bases. The CDR3 sequence is 16 residues long. CDR1 and CDR2 (germline): SGHVS, FQNEAQ. This chain's CDR3 is CACSLATGEGNSPLHF. The CDR3 DNA sequence: TGTGCCTGCAGCTTAGCGACAGGGGAAGGAAATTCACCCCTCCACTTT. The whole variable domain, filled in from reference TRBV7-8 and TRBJ1-6, reads GAGVSQSPRYKVAKRGQDVALRCDPISGHVSLFWYQQALGQGPEFLTYFQNEAQLDKSGLPSDRFFAERPEGSVSTLKIQRTQQEDSAVYLCACSLATGEGNSPLHFGNGTRLTVT.

As for this clonotype: A much bigger clone sits one base away, suggesting this may be a read error. The chain is built from TRBV29-1 and TRBJ2-1; D might be TRBD2 (6 bases). Germline V CDR1 and CDR2: SQVTM, ANQGSEA. Trimming left V 3 bases short and J 9 bases short, with 21 bases between. This CDR3 has 15 amino acids. The CDR3 loop is CSVEGSGKVNSEQFF. The CDR3 DNA sequence: TGCAGCGTTGAGGGTAGCGGAAAAGTAAACAGTGAGCAGTTCTTC.

This clonotype has at least ten counts. The rearrangement joins TRBV12-3 or TRBV12-4 to TRBJ2-6; a possible D gene is TRBD1 (5 bases). V dropped 3 bases and J dropped 4 bases, with 10 bases sitting between them. CDR3 size: 15 residues. CDR3 coding DNA: TGTGCCAGCAGTTTTCAGGGATCCGGGGCCAACGTCCTGACTTTC. The encoded protein is CASSFQGSGANVLTF.

This clonotype has a single count. V and J are TRBV24-1 and TRBJ2-1; weak D call: TRBD1 (5 bases). Germline V CDR1 and CDR2: KGHDR, SFDVKD. The CDR3 extends over 14 amino acids. V lost 6 bases, J lost 0 bases, and 8 bases lay in between. CDR3 coding DNA: TGTGCCACCAGTAAGGGGTCCTCCTACAATGAGCAGTTCTTC. Translation: CATSKGSSYNEQFF.

This clonotype was seen at least ten times. V is TRBV6-2 or TRBV6-3 and J is TRBJ1-2; D gene unclear. The CDR3 spans 13 residues. Germline CDR1 MNHEY, CDR2 SVGEGT. V was pared by 6 bases and J by 2 bases, with 10 bases between. In nucleotides, the CDR3 is TGTGCCAGCAGGGGCACTCGAAACTATGGCTACACCTTC. This sequence encodes CASRGTRNYGYTF.

Ten or more counts support this clonotype. The chain links TRBV20-1 to TRBJ1-6; D may be TRBD1 (5 bases). This CDR3 region has 13 residues. V was clipped by 5 bases and J by 6 bases, with 11 bases between them. CDR1 DFQATT and CDR2 SNEGSKA come from the germline V gene (reference sequence). This chain's CDR3 is CSAQDSLNSPLHF. CDR3 nucleotides: TGCAGTGCTCAAGACAGCCTTAATTCACCCCTCCACTTT.

The V and J genes are TRBV9 and TRBJ1-2; D not resolved. This CDR3 is built from 15 residues. Germline V CDR1 and CDR2: SGDLS, YYNGEE. Trimming stripped 4 bases from V and 3 bases from J, with 16 bases between. DNA of the CDR3: TGTGCCAGCAGCACGCTGTCCCCTACATACTATGGCTACACCTTC. It is translated as CASSTLSPTYYGYTF.

The CDR3 DNA is TGCGCCAGCAGCGACGGGAGAGGTGAAGCTTTCTTT. This codes for CASSDGRGEAFF. The chain carries TRBV5-1 and TRBJ1-1, with D unclear. CDR3 length: 12 residues. V shed 4 bases and J shed 7 bases, with 11 bases lying between them. CDR1 SGHRS and CDR2 YFSETQ come from the germline V gene.

The count of this clonotype is one. One base away lies a much larger clone, so this may be a sequencing read error. The rearrangement joins TRBV28 to TRBJ2-7; 8 nucleotides line up with TRBD2. The J call may be mistaken, given a closer DNA end match to TRBJ2-4. The CDR3 contains 14 residues. In germline, CDR1 is MDHEN, CDR2 SYDVKM. CDR3 amino acids: CASSGDGGENIQYF. CDR3 nucleotide sequence: TGTGCCAGCAGTGGGGACGGGGGGGAAAACATTCAGTACTTC.

Note on this clonotype: A much more abundant neighbour one base away suggests this may be a read error. The J gene is TRBJ2-7, the V gene TRBV29-1; TRBD1 is a possible D gene (6 bases). V dropped 5 bases and J dropped 3 bases, with 8 bases sitting between them. This CDR3 region has 11 residues. Looked up from germline, CDR1 is SQVTM and CDR2 is ANQGSEA. CDR3 region: CSVSTGYEQYF. The CDR3 bases are TGCAGCGTTTCGACAGGCTACGAGCAGTACTTC.

This clonotype has just a few counts. Just one base apart from a much larger clone, this may be a read error. The genes are TRBV10-3 and TRBJ2-5; D is uncertain. The length of the CDR3 is 13 residues. Germline loops: CDR1 ENHRY, CDR2 SYGVKD. Trimming removed 6 bases at V and 11 bases at J, with 19 bases between. The CDR3 reads CAIRPETAGEQYF. As DNA, the CDR3 is TGTGCCATCAGACCGGAGACGGCCGGTGAGCAGTACTTC.